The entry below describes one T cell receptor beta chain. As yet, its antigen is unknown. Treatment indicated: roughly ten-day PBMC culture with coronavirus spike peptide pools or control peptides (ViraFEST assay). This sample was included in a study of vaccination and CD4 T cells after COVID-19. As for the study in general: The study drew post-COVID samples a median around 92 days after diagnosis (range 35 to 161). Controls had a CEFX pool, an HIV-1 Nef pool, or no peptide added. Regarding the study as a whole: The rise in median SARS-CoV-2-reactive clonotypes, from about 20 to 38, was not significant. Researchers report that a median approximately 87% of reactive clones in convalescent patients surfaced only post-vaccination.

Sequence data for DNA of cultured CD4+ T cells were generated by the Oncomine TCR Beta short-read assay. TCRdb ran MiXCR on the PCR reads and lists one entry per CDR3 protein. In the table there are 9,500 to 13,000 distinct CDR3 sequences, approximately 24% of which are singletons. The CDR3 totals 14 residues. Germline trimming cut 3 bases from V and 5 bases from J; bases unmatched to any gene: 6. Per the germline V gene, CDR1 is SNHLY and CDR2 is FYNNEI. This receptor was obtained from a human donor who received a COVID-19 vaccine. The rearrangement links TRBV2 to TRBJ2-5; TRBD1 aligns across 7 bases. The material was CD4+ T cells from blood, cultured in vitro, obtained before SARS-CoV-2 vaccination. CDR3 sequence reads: CASSENRGGETQYF. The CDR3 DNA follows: TGTGCCAGCAGTGAGAACAGGGGCGGGGAGACCCAGTACTTC.